A single sample gave rise to the 2 T cell receptor beta chains below, sequenced in a study of cytomegalovirus exposure and HLA in healthy donors. The primer mix had 60 Vbeta and 13 Jbeta primers. Sequencing used immunoSEQ multiplex PCR; TCRdb keeps in-frame clones, though not all of them. The sample includes 110,000 to 150,000 clones, 78% of them seen just once. The sample comprised PBMCs. All receptors come from a female donor in good health and CMV-seronegative.

V usage is TRBV5-1 and J usage is TRBJ1-1; no firm D call. Trimming removed 0 bases from V and 0 bases from J, with 24 bases in between. Looked up from germline, CDR1 is SGHRS and CDR2 is YFSETQ. The CDR3 loop spans 20 amino acids. DNA for the CDR3: TGCGCCAGCAGCTTGGCCGGACGTGTCGGGGTCGACTTAATGAACACTGAAGCTTTCTTT. Protein product: CASSLAGRVGVDLMNTEAFF.

This clone occurred a few times. The chain recombines TRBV5-6 with TRBJ2-3; D is possibly TRBD2 (6 bases). This CDR3 contains 17 residues. Germline CDR1 reads SGHDT; CDR2 reads YYEEEE. Trimming took 3 bases from V and 3 from J, leaving 20 bases between them. CDR3 nucleotide sequence: TGTGCCAGCAGCTCACTTAGCGGATCTCATTTGACAGATACGCAGTATTTT. Protein sequence: CASSSLSGSHLTDTQYF.